Presented here are 27 T cell receptor beta chains from one specimen sequenced in a study of blood T cell repertoires in COVID-19. TCRdb's copy holds only in-frame clones and misses some; the assay was immunoSEQ multiplex PCR. The table lists 250,000 to 350,000 clones, around nine tenths of them singletons. The sample comprised peripheral blood. The receptors here all came from a young woman with COVID-19, enrolled during active disease.

This clone came up once. CDR3 amino acids: CASSLDQGTYEQYF. The CDR3 coding sequence is TGTGCCAGCAGCTTAGACCAGGGCACCTACGAGCAGTACTTC. The chain is built from TRBV11-2 and TRBJ2-7; D is possibly TRBD1 (5 bases). V dropped 0 bases and J dropped 2 bases, with 8 bases sitting between them. The CDR3 is made up of 14 amino acids. From germline, CDR1 is SGHAT and CDR2 FQNNGV.

This clone was detected a few times. The chain links TRBV19 to TRBJ2-7, with 9 bases fitting TRBD1. The CDR3 spans 13 residues. J lost 4 bases, V lost 5 bases, and 3 bases had no gene match. Germline CDR1 is LNHDA and CDR2 is SQIVND (reference sequence). The CDR3 here is CASSVGQGYEQYF. CDR3 coding DNA: TGTGCCAGTAGTGTTGGACAGGGGTACGAGCAGTACTTC.

The chain links TRBV18 to TRBJ1-4; TRBD1 might be the D (6 bases). V lost 3 bases and J lost 0, with 11 bases in between. The V gene's germline CDR1 is KGHSH and CDR2 LQKENI. The CDR3 is made up of 16 amino acids. The CDR3 nucleotides read TGTGCCAGCTCACCGATACAGGGAGCAACTAATGAAAAACTGTTTTTT. Translation gives CASSPIQGATNEKLFF.

The genes are TRBV15 and TRBJ2-1, with 11 bases aligning to TRBD2. The CDR3 loop spans 15 amino acids. Germline V gene lookup returns CDR1 LNHNV and CDR2 YYDKDF (reference sequence). V shed 3 bases, J shed 9 bases, and the junction held 7 bases outside the gene matches. The CDR3 is CATSSRASGRFEQFF. The CDR3 region has the DNA TGTGCCACCAGCAGTAGGGCTAGCGGGAGGTTTGAGCAGTTCTTC.

The table lists this clone with a few counts. The chain recombines TRBV5-1 with TRBJ1-3, with TRBD1 matching 7 bases. Losses at the gene ends were 4 bases for V and 3 bases for J; bases not matched to a gene: 10. The CDR3 length is 16 residues. CDR1 and CDR2 (germline): SGHRS, YFSETQ. The CDR3 DNA is TGCGCCAGCAGCCTGGGGGACAGAACCATTGGAAACACCATATATTTT. Protein product: CASSLGDRTIGNTIYF. The variable domain in full, with the rest retrieved from reference TRBV5-1 and TRBJ1-3, is KAGVTQTPRYLIKTRGQQVTLSCSPISGHRSVSWYQQTPGQGLQFLFEYFSETQRNKGNFPGRFSGRQFSNSRSEMNVSTLELGDSALYLCASSLGDRTIGNTIYFGEGSWLTVV.

The rearrangement joins TRBV9 to TRBJ2-5, with D tentatively TRBD2 (6 bases). Germline lookup yields CDR1 SGDLS and CDR2 YYNGEE. The CDR3 covers 14 residues. Trimming stripped 4 bases from V and 5 bases from J, with 15 bases between. The CDR3 nucleotides read TGTGCCAGCAGCCCTTGGGGACTGGAGGAGACCCAGTACTTC. Translation: CASSPWGLEETQYF.

This rearrangement joins TRBV7-9 to TRBJ2-1, with D perhaps matching TRBD2 (6 bases). Germline loops: CDR1 SEHNR, CDR2 FQNEAQ (reference sequence). The CDR3 runs to 16 residues. V gave up 5 bases and J gave up 5 bases, with 19 bases separating them. The CDR3, as DNA: TGTGCCAGCAGCATCCGGGGGACTCACTCAAACAATGAGCAGTTCTTC. Translation: CASSIRGTHSNNEQFF.

V usage is TRBV6-5 and J usage is TRBJ2-1; TRBD2 agrees at 8 bases. CDR3 length equals 16 residues. Germline V gene lookup returns CDR1 MNHEY and CDR2 SVGAGI. V lost 1 base to trimming and J lost 5 bases; unmatched junction nucleotides: 7. CDR3 loop: CASSYLAGSGHNEQFF. Written as DNA, the CDR3 is TGTGCCAGCAGTTACTTAGCGGGGTCGGGCCACAATGAGCAGTTCTTC.

This clone was recorded only once. This CDR3 reads CASSPELSYEQYF. The CDR3 nucleotides are TGTGCCAGCTCACCAGAACTTTCCTACGAGCAGTACTTC. The chain couples TRBV18 to TRBJ2-7; D is ambiguous. Germline CDR1 reads KGHSH; CDR2 reads LQKENI. V lost 2 bases and J 1 base, leaving 6 bases between the germline ends. This CDR3 contains 13 residues.

This clone was seen once. The chain couples TRBV5-4 to TRBJ2-7, with D perhaps matching TRBD1 (6 bases). The CDR3 has 14 residues. V was pared by 0 bases and J by 5 bases, with 12 bases between. Germline V lookup: CDR1 SGHNT, CDR2 YYREEE (reference sequence). CDR3 nucleotide sequence: TGTGCCAGCAGCTTGGGGGGCAGGGGACACGAGCAGTACTTC. Its translation is CASSLGGRGHEQYF.

This chain joins TRBV9 and TRBJ2-3, with TRBD2 identical over 7 bases. Germline V gene data show CDR1 as SGDLS and CDR2 as YYNGEE. This CDR3 is 16 amino acids long. The trim removed 0 bases at V and 1 base at J, leaving 5 bases unmatched. The CDR3 loop is CASSVAPLAGTDTQYF. In nucleotides, the CDR3 is TGTGCCAGCAGCGTAGCCCCTCTAGCGGGCACAGATACGCAGTATTTT.

This clone has a handful of counts. This sequence joins TRBV10-3 and TRBJ1-1; 9 bases line up with TRBD1. The V and J ends lost 10 bases and 0 bases, in that order; junction bases with no gene match: 9. This CDR3 region has 15 residues. Germline CDR1 ENHRY, CDR2 SYGVKD. The CDR3 nucleotides are TGTGCCACCCGGTACAGGGGGCTACTGAACACTGAAGCTTTCTTT. Amino acids: CATRYRGLLNTEAFF.

This clone was counted once. The CDR3 reads CASSSGVWNEQFF. The CDR3 nucleotides read TGTGCCAGCAGTTCCGGGGTCTGGAATGAGCAGTTCTTC. The chain recombines TRBV27 with TRBJ2-1, with D possibly TRBD2 on 5 matching bases. Germline V CDR1 and CDR2: MNHEY, SMNVEV (reference sequence). The CDR3 consists of 13 residues. The V end lost 4 bases, the J end lost 7 bases, and 11 bases lay between the germline ends.

A few counts support this clone. This rearrangement joins TRBV27 to TRBJ1-6; no clear D. This CDR3 region has 12 residues. CDR1 is MNHEY and CDR2 is SMNVEV in the germline V gene (reference sequence). The ends were cut back, 6 bases at V and 10 bases at J, with 10 bases in the middle. CDR3 sequence (DNA): TGTGCCAGCAGACAAACCCAATCACCCCTCCACTTT. Translation gives CASRQTQSPLHF.

The J gene is TRBJ2-2, the V gene TRBV7-3; 12 bases agree with TRBD2. The CDR3 covers 15 residues. Per the germline V gene, CDR1 is SGHTA and CDR2 is FQGTGA. Trimming took 4 bases from V and 4 from J; bases not matched to a gene: 1. The CDR3: CASSSGLAGTGELFF. Here the CDR3 DNA reads TGTGCCAGCAGCTCGGGACTAGCGGGCACCGGGGAGCTGTTTTTT.

This chain uses TRBV4-3 with TRBJ1-1, with a tentative D call TRBD1 (5 bases). The CDR3 sequence is 13 residues long. The V gene's germline CDR1 is LGHNA and CDR2 YSLEER. The germline V and J ends were trimmed by 3 bases and 6 bases, with 11 bases remaining between them. The CDR3 sequence is CASSQDKGSEAFF. The CDR3 coding sequence is TGCGCCAGCAGCCAGGATAAGGGGTCTGAAGCTTTCTTT.

A few counts support this clone. The chain uses TRBV5-1 and TRBJ2-7; 7 bases are a match to TRBD1. Germline lookup yields CDR1 SGHRS and CDR2 YFSETQ. V trimming: 2 bases; J trimming: 5 bases; junction bases outside the gene matches: 7. The CDR3 spans 14 residues. Written as DNA, the CDR3 is TGCGCCAGCAGCTTACAGGGGTCCCGGGACGAGCAGTACTTC. Its protein is CASSLQGSRDEQYF.

This chain joins TRBV5-1 and TRBJ2-7, with D perhaps matching TRBD2 (6 bases). This CDR3 spans 13 amino acids. V lost 3 bases and J lost 5, with 12 bases in between. Germline V CDR1 and CDR2: SGHRS, YFSETQ. The CDR3 nucleotides are TGCGCCAGCAGCTGGACGGGGAGGCACGAGCAGTACTTC. Translating it yields CASSWTGRHEQYF.

The chain uses TRBV4-1 and TRBJ2-1, with D maybe TRBD1 (7 bases). The germline V gene encodes CDR1 MGHRA and CDR2 YSYEKL. Trimming removed 2 bases from V and 8 bases from J, with 13 bases in between. CDR3 length equals 14 residues. As DNA, the CDR3 is TGCGCCAGCAGCCAACCACGGAGGGGGCATGAGCAGTTCTTC. Translating it yields CASSQPRRGHEQFF.

V usage is TRBV10-3 and J usage is TRBJ1-4; TRBD1 is a possible D gene (6 bases). In germline, CDR1 is ENHRY, CDR2 SYGVKD. The V end lost 10 bases, the J end lost 0 bases, and 15 bases lay between the germline ends. The length of the CDR3 is 15 residues. CDR3 nucleotide sequence: TGTGCCACCAGGGATGCAGGGGCAACTAATGAAAAACTGTTTTTT. Translated, it gives CATRDAGATNEKLFF.

This chain joins TRBV6-5 and TRBJ1-1; D might be TRBD1 (6 bases). The germline V gene has CDR1 MNHEY and CDR2 SVGAGI. The CDR3 extends over 15 amino acids. The V end lost 6 bases, the J end lost 0 bases, and 14 bases lay between the germline ends. This CDR3 is CASRYTGFVNTEAFF. CDR3 DNA sequence: TGTGCCAGCAGGTACACAGGGTTCGTGAACACTGAAGCTTTCTTT.

V usage is TRBV5-4 and J usage is TRBJ2-2; the match to TRBD1 covers 8 bases. Per the germline V gene, CDR1 is SGHNT and CDR2 is YYREEE (reference sequence). The CDR3 is made up of 15 amino acids. The ends lost 4 bases at V and 9 bases at J; junction bases unmatched: 11. The CDR3 loop is CASSPTDRAPRELFF. The CDR3 coding sequence is TGTGCCAGCAGCCCGACGGACAGGGCCCCTAGGGAGCTGTTTTTT.

V gene TRBV5-4 combines with J gene TRBJ1-1; D is perhaps TRBD1 (5 bases). CDR1 is SGHNT and CDR2 is YYREEE in the germline V gene (reference sequence). Trimming took off 1 base at V and 5 bases at J, with 9 bases between the two ends. This CDR3 spans 13 amino acids. The CDR3 sequence: CASSLWRGTEAFF. In DNA, the CDR3 is TGTGCCAGCAGCTTGTGGAGGGGAACTGAAGCTTTCTTT. The variable domain in full, completed from reference TRBV5-4 and TRBJ1-1, reads ETGVTQSPTHLIKTRGQQVTLRCSSQSGHNTVSWYQQALGQGPQFIFQYYREEENGRGNFPPRFSGLQFPNYSSELNVNALELDDSALYLCASSLWRGTEAFFGQGTRLTVV.

This chain uses TRBV29-1 with TRBJ2-3; weak D call: TRBD1 (6 bases). V lost 6 bases and J lost 10, with 14 bases in between. The length of the CDR3 is 11 residues. In germline, CDR1 is SQVTM, CDR2 ANQGSEA. In DNA, the CDR3 is TGCAGCGTCTCTGAGGGGGAGCCGCAGTATTTT. Translation: CSVSEGEPQYF.

The J gene is TRBJ2-1, the V gene TRBV7-3, with D perhaps TRBD2 (5 bases). V shed 3 bases and J shed 7 bases, with 7 bases lying between them. In germline, CDR1 is SGHTA, CDR2 FQGTGA. This CDR3 has 12 residues. CDR3 protein: CASSFRGNEQFF. The CDR3 DNA is TGTGCCAGCAGCTTTCGCGGGAATGAGCAGTTCTTC. The full variable domain, completed using reference TRBV7-3 and TRBJ2-1, is GAGVSQTPSNKVTEKGKYVELRCDPISGHTALYWYRQSLGQGPEFLIYFQGTGAADDSGLPNDRFFAVRPEGSVSTLKIQRTERGDSAVYLCASSFRGNEQFFGPGTRLTVL.

The chain recombines TRBV12-5 with TRBJ1-1, with 10 bases lining up with TRBD1. This CDR3 region has 15 residues. V was clipped by 1 base and J by 4 bases; unmatched bases: 3. Germline assignment: CDR1 LGHNT and CDR2 FRNRAP. The CDR3 loop is CASGLGRDRGTEAFF. The CDR3 DNA reads as TGTGCTAGTGGTTTGGGCCGGGACAGGGGCACTGAAGCTTTCTTT. Full variable domain (rest looked up from reference TRBV12-5 and TRBJ1-1): DARVTQTPRHKVTEMGQEVTMRCQPILGHNTVFWYRQTMMQGLELLAYFRNRAPLDDSGMPKDRFSAEMPDATLATLKIQPSEPRDSAVYFCASGLGRDRGTEAFFGQGTRLTVV.

The chain combines TRBV5-4 with TRBJ2-1; D is possibly TRBD2 (6 bases). Germline lookup yields CDR1 SGHNT and CDR2 YYREEE (reference sequence). With 5 bases removed from V and 1 base from J, the gap between germline ends came to 13 bases. The CDR3 totals 15 residues. CDR3 coding DNA: TGTGCCAGCAGTTATGGGACTGATTCCTACAATGAGCAGTTCTTC. It encodes CASSYGTDSYNEQFF.